This TCR beta chain originates from a study of Graves' ophthalmopathy and Graves' hyperthyroidism. In the study overall: Stable hyperthyroidism denotes an absence of ophthalmopathy throughout 18 months of follow-up.

Study outcomes and limitations: In predicting ophthalmopathy progression, the model reached around 65% sensitivity and around 72% specificity.

Amplification of TCR beta CDR3 regions used RNA transcripts. An initial RT-PCR round employing HTBI primers preceded a second-round multiplex PCR. TCRdb passed the multiplex PCR reads through MiXCR, listing each CDR3 protein once. The data contain 1 million to 1.3 million distinct CDR3 sequences, about 38% of them singletons. V was cut by 4 bases and J by 5 bases, with 17 bases left in between. CDR1 SEHNR and CDR2 FQNEAQ come from the germline V gene (reference sequence). This CDR3 region has 15 residues. As diagnostic evidence, clinical symptoms, serum thyroxine, TRAb, thyroid ultrasound and orbital computed tomography were relied upon. This clonotype has only one observation. The antigen is undetermined.

This rearrangement joins TRBV7-9 to TRBJ2-5; D is perhaps TRBD1 (7 bases). The TCR sequence derives from an adult man with Graves' hyperthyroidism. The sequencing input was peripheral blood or thyroid tissue (not recorded which). In nucleotides, the CDR3 is TGTGCCAGCAGCTGGGCGGGACAGCCTCAGGAGACCCAGTACTTC. Its protein product is CASSWAGQPQETQYF.